This T cell receptor (beta chain) was observed in a study of CD8 T cells in ankylosing spondylitis. Broader study findings: Matched ankylosing spondylitis synovial fluid reportedly contained a significantly enriched population of disease-linked clones.

Each CDR3 protein gets one entry after TCRdb re-called the 5' RACE reads with MiXCR. The sample has approximately 45,000 distinct CDR3 sequences; more than 3% are singletons. The V gene lost 3 bases and the J gene lost 9 bases, with 24 bases spanning the gap. From germline, CDR1 is SGDLS and CDR2 YYNGEE. The CDR3 is 16 residues long. This clonotype was seen repeatedly, ten times or more. Its antigen is unknown. The chain recombines TRBV9 with TRBJ2-5; D is undetermined. The source of this sequence is a female donor with ankylosing spondylitis or in good health (not recorded which). The sample was blood, either unsorted or a sorted T cell fraction (not recorded which). The chain's CDR3 is CASSAQISGRYAAQYF. CDR3 sequence (DNA): TGTGCCAGCAGCGCACAGATCTCAGGCCGCTACGCGGCCCAGTACTTC.